This T cell receptor beta chain comes out of a study of CD8 T cells in ankylosing spondylitis. General study findings and limits: A motif in TCR beta, a set of roughly 8 highly homologous variants, appeared characteristic of ankylosing spondylitis blood. The disease-linked clones had a CD8+ phenotype and low blood frequencies. Within matched ankylosing spondylitis synovial fluid, disease-linked clones were reportedly significantly enriched.

Each CDR3 protein gets one entry after TCRdb re-called the 5' RACE reads with MiXCR. The top ten clones hold around 13% of a sample with 300,000 to 400,000 distinct CDR3 sequences, roughly 20% of them seen once. Points on this clonotype: Its antigen remains unknown.

V shed 2 bases and J shed 3 bases, with 13 bases lying between them. Germline V gene data show CDR1 as MDHEN and CDR2 as SYDVKM. The CDR3 runs 15 residues. The chain uses TRBV28 and TRBJ2-5; unclear D gene. Sequenced sample: blood, either unsorted or a sorted T cell fraction (not recorded which). This TCR derives from a male donor with ankylosing spondylitis or in good health (not recorded which). The CDR3 sequence is CASSLLSEIKETQYF. In DNA, the CDR3 is TGTGCCAGCAGTTTACTGAGCGAGATAAAAGAGACCCAGTACTTC.